This TCR beta chain originates from a study of blood T cell repertoires in COVID-19. At the level of the study: Sources were T cells, B-cell-depleted T cells, or PBMCs; the material itself was cDNA or gDNA.

CDR1 and CDR2 from the germline V gene are MDHEN and SYDVKM. The CDR3 length is 12 residues. V was cut by 7 bases and J by 7 bases, with 11 bases left in between. Under the authors' procedure: Estimated nucleated cell counts came from reference gene primer amplification. Profiling relied on immunoSEQ multiplex PCR, and the TCRdb table lists in-frame clones only, not all of them. V and J calls and clone size come straight from that table; D and trimming were deduced from the DNA. The sample holds 150,000 or so clones, around 78% seen once. This clone was recorded once. The sample taken for sequencing was peripheral blood. The chain carries TRBV28 and TRBJ2-1; D is ambiguous. This clonotype was sampled from a woman aged 80 or over with active or convalescent COVID-19. CDR3 protein: CASTVATNEQFF. In DNA form, the CDR3 reads TGTGCCAGCACCGTCGCGACTAATGAGCAGTTCTTC.